Listed here are 3 T cell receptor beta chains from one sample, sequenced in a study of blood T cell repertoires in COVID-19 (dated by TCRdb to the early 2020s). The library was made by the immunoSEQ multiplex PCR assay. TCRdb mirrors the immuneACCESS table, restricted to in-frame sequences. Some clones are absent from its copies; in checked studies, under half trace to an unresolved V gene, and the reason for the others is unknown. Counted in this sample were a few hundred thousand clones; around 86% of them appeared once. Roughly 9.8% of the sample is held by the ten biggest clonotypes. The sequencing input was peripheral blood. Receptors were obtained from a man aged 40-50 years who had recovered from COVID-19.

The chain employs TRBV2 and TRBJ2-7, with 13 bases matching TRBD2. V lost 0 bases and J lost 1; bases outside the gene matches: 12. This CDR3 contains 20 residues. Germline V gene data show CDR1 as SNHLY and CDR2 as FYNNEI. The CDR3 spells CASSEAMGLAGYPTSYEQYF. Written as DNA, the CDR3 is TGTGCCAGCAGTGAAGCCATGGGACTAGCGGGGTATCCAACGTCCTACGAGCAGTACTTC. Full variable domain (missing parts from reference TRBV2 and TRBJ2-7): EPEVTQTPSHQVTQMGQEVILRCVPISNHLYFYWYRQILGQKVEFLVSFYNNEISEKSEIFDDQFSVERPDGSNFTLKIRSTKLEDSAMYFCASSEAMGLAGYPTSYEQYFGPGTRLTVT.

The J gene is TRBJ2-7, the V gene TRBV18, with D perhaps matching TRBD2 (6 bases). This CDR3 has 14 residues. The V end was cut by 5 bases, the J end by 5 bases, with 16 bases between. Germline V gene lookup returns CDR1 KGHSH and CDR2 LQKENI. The DNA for the CDR3 is TGTGCCAGCTCAAAGCTAGCGAAGGAACACGAGCAGTACTTC. It is translated as CASSKLAKEHEQYF.

The V gene is TRBV6-2 or TRBV6-3, the J gene TRBJ2-1; 7 positions match TRBD2. The CDR3 length is 14 residues. With V trimmed by 6 bases and J by 4 bases, 6 bases remained unmatched. Germline lookup yields CDR1 MNHEY and CDR2 SVGEGT. The CDR3, as DNA: TGTGCCAGCAGCGGCGCGGGGGAATACAATGAGCAGTTCTTC. Its protein product is CASSGAGEYNEQFF.